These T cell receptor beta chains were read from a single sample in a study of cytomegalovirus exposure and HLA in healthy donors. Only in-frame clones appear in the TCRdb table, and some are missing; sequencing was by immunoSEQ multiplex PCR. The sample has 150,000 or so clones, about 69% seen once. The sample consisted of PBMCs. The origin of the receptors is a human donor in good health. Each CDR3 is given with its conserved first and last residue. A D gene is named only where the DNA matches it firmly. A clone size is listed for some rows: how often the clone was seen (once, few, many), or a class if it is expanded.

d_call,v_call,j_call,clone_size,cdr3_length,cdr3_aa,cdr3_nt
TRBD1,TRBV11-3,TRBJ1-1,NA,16,CASSLDPRGQAAEAFF,TGTGCCAGCAGCTTAGACCCCCGCGGACAGGCCGCTGAAGCTTTCTTT
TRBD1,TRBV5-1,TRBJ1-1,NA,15,CASIRGPERNTEAFF,TGCGCCAGCATCAGGGGGCCGGAAAGGAACACTGAAGCTTTCTTT
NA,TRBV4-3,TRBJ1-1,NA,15,CASSQDHRLNTEAFF,TGCGCCAGCAGCCAAGACCACAGACTGAACACTGAAGCTTTCTTT
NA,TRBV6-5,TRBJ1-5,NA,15,CASSYTPEGNQPQHF,TGTGCCAGCAGTTACACCCCGGAGGGCAATCAGCCCCAGCATTTT
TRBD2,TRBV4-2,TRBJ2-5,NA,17,CASSQAASGGVSETQYF,TGTGCCAGCAGCCAAGCGGCTAGCGGGGGAGTCAGCGAGACCCAGTACTTC
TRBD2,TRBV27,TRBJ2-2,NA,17,CASSLLPGLSVTGELFF,TGCGCCAGCAGTTTACTCCCGGGACTAAGTGTCACCGGGGAGCTGTTTTTT
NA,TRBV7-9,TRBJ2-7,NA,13,CASSPFGVLEQYF,TGTGCCAGCAGCCCGTTCGGGGTCCTCGAGCAGTACTTC
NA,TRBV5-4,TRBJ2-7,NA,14,CASSPGSSTYEQYF,TGTGCCAGCAGCCCGGGGTCCTCGACCTACGAGCAGTACTTC
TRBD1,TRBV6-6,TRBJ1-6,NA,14,CASSYRQGYSPLHF,TGTGCCAGCAGTTACCGACAGGGGTATTCACCCCTCCACTTT
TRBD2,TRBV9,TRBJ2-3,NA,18,CASSAGLAGSVVTDTQYF,TGTGCCAGCAGCGCCGGACTAGCGGGGAGCGTCGTCACAGATACGCAGTATTTT
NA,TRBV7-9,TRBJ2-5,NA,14,CASSLPPGVETQYF,TGTGCCAGCAGCTTACCCCCCGGGGTAGAGACCCAGTACTTC
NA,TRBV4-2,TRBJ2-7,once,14,CASSQDLSLNEQYF,TGTGCCAGCAGCCAGGACTTGAGTTTAAACGAGCAGTACTTC
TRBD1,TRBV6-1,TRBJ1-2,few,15,CASSDWTGGMDGYTF,TGTGCCAGCAGCGACTGGACAGGGGGCATGGATGGCTACACCTTC
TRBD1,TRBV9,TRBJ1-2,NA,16,CASSAAGTGFNYGYTF,TGTGCCAGCAGCGCTGCCGGGACAGGGTTTAACTATGGCTACACCTTC
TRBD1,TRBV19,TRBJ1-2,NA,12,CAGSTGNYGYTF,TGTGCCGGCTCGACAGGGAACTATGGCTACACCTTC
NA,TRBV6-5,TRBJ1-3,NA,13,CASSGDSGNTIYF,TGTGCCAGCAGCGGAGACTCTGGAAACACCATATATTTT
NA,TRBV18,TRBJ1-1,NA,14,CASSLPAGNTEAFF,TGTGCCAGCTCACTCCCCGCGGGGAACACTGAAGCTTTCTTT
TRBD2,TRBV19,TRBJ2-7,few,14,CASSKTSGGYEQYF,TGTGCCAGTAGTAAAACTAGCGGGGGGTACGAGCAGTACTTC
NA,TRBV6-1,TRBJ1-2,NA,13,CASKDGGADGYTF,TGTGCCAGCAAGGACGGGGGGGCTGACGGCTACACCTTC
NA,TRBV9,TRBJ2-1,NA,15,CASSITQGPYNEQFF,TGTGCCAGCAGCATTACACAGGGACCTTACAATGAGCAGTTCTTC
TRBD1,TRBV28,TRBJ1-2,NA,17,CASSSRDRESIEYGYTF,TGTGCCAGCAGTTCCCGGGACAGGGAGTCAATAGAATATGGCTACACCTTC
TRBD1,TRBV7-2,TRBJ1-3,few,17,CASSSASGGGTGNTIYF,TGTGCCAGCAGCTCAGCTTCCGGAGGGGGCACCGGAAACACCATATATTTT
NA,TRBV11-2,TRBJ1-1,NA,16,CASSLAGGPAHTEAFF,TGTGCCAGCAGCTTAGCTGGAGGTCCCGCGCACACTGAAGCTTTCTTT
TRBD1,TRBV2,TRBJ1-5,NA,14,CASSPRQGFQPQHF,TGTGCCAGCAGTCCAAGACAGGGATTCCAGCCCCAGCATTTT
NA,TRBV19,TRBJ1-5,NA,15,CASSIYGGSNQPQHF,TGTGCCAGTAGTATTTACGGAGGTAGCAATCAGCCCCAGCATTTT
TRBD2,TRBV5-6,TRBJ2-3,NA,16,CASLSGRGVYADTQYF,TGTGCCAGCTTATCAGGACGGGGGGTATACGCAGATACGCAGTATTTT
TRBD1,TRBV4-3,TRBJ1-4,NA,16,CASSQGLGQGSEKLFF,TGCGCCAGCAGCCAAGGACTGGGACAGGGGTCTGAAAAACTGTTTTTT
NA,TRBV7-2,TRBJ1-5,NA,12,CASSRSNQPQHF,TGTGCCAGCAGCCGTAGCAATCAGCCCCAGCATTTT
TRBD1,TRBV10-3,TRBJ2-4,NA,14,CASWTGLAKNIQYF,TGTGCCAGCTGGACAGGACTAGCCAAAAACATTCAGTACTTC
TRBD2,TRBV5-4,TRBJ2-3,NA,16,CASSPQTSGATDTQYF,TGTGCCAGCAGCCCTCAGACTAGCGGGGCAACAGATACGCAGTATTTT
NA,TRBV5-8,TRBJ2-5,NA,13,CASSPGLGETQYF,TGTGCCAGCAGCCCCGGACTGGGAGAGACCCAGTACTTC
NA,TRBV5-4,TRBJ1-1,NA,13,CASSLRGANEAFF,TGTGCCAGCAGCTTGCGGGGGGCCAATGAAGCTTTCTTT
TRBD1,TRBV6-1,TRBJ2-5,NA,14,CASSWTGRQETQYF,TGTGCCAGCAGCTGGACAGGGAGGCAAGAGACCCAGTACTTC
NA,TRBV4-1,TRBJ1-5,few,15,CASSQDQGNRQPQHF,TGCGCCAGCAGCCAAGATCAGGGAAATCGTCAGCCCCAGCATTTT
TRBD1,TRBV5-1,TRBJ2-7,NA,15,CASSFDGTGYYEQYF,TGCGCCAGCAGCTTTGACGGGACAGGGTACTACGAGCAGTACTTC
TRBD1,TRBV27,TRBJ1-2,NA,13,CASSPDRGRGYTF,TGTGCCAGCAGTCCCGACAGGGGCCGTGGCTACACCTTC
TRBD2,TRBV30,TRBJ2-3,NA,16,CAWSVSGTMGADTQYF,TGTGCCTGGAGTGTAAGCGGGACTATGGGGGCAGATACGCAGTATTTT
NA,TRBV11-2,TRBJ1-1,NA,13,CASSTDRDTEAFF,TGTGCCAGCAGCACCGATAGAGACACTGAAGCTTTCTTT
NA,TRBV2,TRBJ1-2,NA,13,CASSESGIGGYTF,TGTGCCAGCAGTGAATCAGGGATCGGCGGCTACACCTTC
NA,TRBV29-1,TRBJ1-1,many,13,CSVREGLNTEAFF,TGCAGCGTTCGGGAGGGCCTGAACACTGAAGCTTTCTTT
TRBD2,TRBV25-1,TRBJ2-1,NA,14,CASSAASGINEQFF,TGTGCCAGCAGTGCGGCTAGCGGTATAAATGAGCAGTTCTTC
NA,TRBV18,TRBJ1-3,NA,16,CASSPNPGVEGNTIYF,TGTGCCAGCTCACCGAATCCAGGGGTGGAAGGAAACACCATATATTTT
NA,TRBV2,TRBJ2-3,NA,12,CASTPSTDTQYF,TGTGCCAGCACTCCCAGCACAGATACGCAGTATTTT
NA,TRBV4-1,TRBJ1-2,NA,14,CASSQDRGGYGYTF,TGCGCCAGCAGCCAAGACAGGGGAGGGTATGGCTACACCTTC
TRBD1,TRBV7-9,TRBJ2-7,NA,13,CASSRTGVGEQYF,TGTGCCAGCAGCCGGACAGGGGTCGGTGAGCAGTACTTC
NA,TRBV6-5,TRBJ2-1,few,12,CASSSPVRREFF,TGTGCCAGCAGTTCCCCTGTCCGACGGGAGTTCTTC
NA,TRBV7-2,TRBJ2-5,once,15,CASNTDMGGGETQYF,TGTGCCAGCAACACTGACATGGGAGGCGGAGAGACCCAGTACTTC
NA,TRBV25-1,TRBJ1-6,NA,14,CASSDPLGYSPLHF,TGTGCCAGCAGTGATCCTCTAGGTTACTCACCCCTCCACTTT